This note documents a single TCR beta chain sequence. Only in-frame clones appear in the TCRdb table, and some are missing; sequencing was by immunoSEQ multiplex PCR. The sample holds about 180,000 clones, almost 90% seen once. Germline lookup yields CDR1 SNHLY and CDR2 FYNNEI. Unmatched junction bases numbered 7, after V lost 6 bases and J lost 6 bases. CDR3 size: 14 residues. The sample originates from a study of control samples from healthy donors and cancer patients. The receptor was derived from a woman aged 45-60 years in good health. The chain employs TRBV2 and TRBJ1-1, with TRBD1 matching over 10 bases. Specimen: blood. The CDR3 nucleotides are TGTGCCAGCAGGCAGACAGGGGGCTTGGCTGAAGCTTTCTTT. Amino acids: CASRQTGGLAEAFF.